The rows below give T cell receptor beta chains drawn from one sample of a study of cytomegalovirus exposure and HLA in healthy donors. Sequencing was performed with immunoSEQ multiplex PCR; in TCRdb, only in-frame clones are kept and a portion is missing. Altogether some 96,000 clones are present, more than 70% being singletons, with the ten largest covering 6% to 8.5%. Input material: PBMCs. These receptors were obtained from a female donor in good health and CMV-seronegative. CDR3s leave out the opening cysteine and the closing phenylalanine or tryptophan. Clone size is stated in some rows and not others, as once, few, many or a class when expanded.

V,size,CDR3
TRBV7-9,NA,ASSKKDSPNEKLF
TRBV9,NA,ASSAGTGSGNEQF
TRBV11-2,NA,ASRGRSSYEQY
TRBV7-3,few,ASSLDRAYEQY
TRBV15,NA,ATSRDSPLSYNEQF
TRBV4-1,NA,ASSQDGKDSFEGGELF
TRBV21-1,NA,ASSKDWVVGGLQETQY
TRBV4-1,NA,ASSQVVGLNTEAF
TRBV6-5,few,ASSPGTGHNYGYT
TRBV7-3,NA,ASSGGRESSGANVLT
TRBV6-5,once,ASSYSGGEQY
TRBV5-1,NA,ASSPGLAGAGYNEQF
TRBV7-6,NA,ASSLVFAGQGVRRANTEAF
TRBV27,NA,ASSLAPWDRGQETQY
TRBV5-1,NA,ASSLEGGWNQPQH
TRBV4-2,few,ASSLGQGGQPQH
TRBV27,NA,ASSFGRAVYYEQY
TRBV4-3,NA,ASSLGRDRGNYGYT